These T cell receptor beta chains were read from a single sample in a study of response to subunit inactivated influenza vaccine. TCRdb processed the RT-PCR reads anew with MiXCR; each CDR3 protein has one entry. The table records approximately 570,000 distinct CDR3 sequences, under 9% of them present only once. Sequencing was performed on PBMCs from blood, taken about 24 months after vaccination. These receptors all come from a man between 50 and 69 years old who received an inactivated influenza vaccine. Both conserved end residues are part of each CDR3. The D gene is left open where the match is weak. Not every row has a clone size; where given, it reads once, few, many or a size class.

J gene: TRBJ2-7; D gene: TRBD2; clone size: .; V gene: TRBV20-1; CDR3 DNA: TGCAGTGCTAGTTGGGAGGGCTCCTACGAGCAGTACTTC; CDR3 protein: CSASWEGSYEQYF
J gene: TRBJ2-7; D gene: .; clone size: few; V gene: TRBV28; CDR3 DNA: TGTGCCAGCAGTTTTTACGTCAGGATCTACGAGCAGTACTTC; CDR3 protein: CASSFYVRIYEQYF
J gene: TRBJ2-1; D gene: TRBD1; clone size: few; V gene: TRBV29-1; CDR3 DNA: TGCAGCGCCAGGGGGAGAAATAGTGAGCAGTTCTTC; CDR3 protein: CSARGRNSEQFF
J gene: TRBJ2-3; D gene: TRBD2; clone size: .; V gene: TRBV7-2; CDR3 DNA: TGTGCCAGCAGCAACAAACTAGCGGGCACAGATACGCAGTATTTT; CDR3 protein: CASSNKLAGTDTQYF
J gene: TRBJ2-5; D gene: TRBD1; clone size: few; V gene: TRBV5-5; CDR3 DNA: TGTGCCAGCAGCCCACGGACAGGGTCCCCTCAAGAGACCCAGTACTTC; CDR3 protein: CASSPRTGSPQETQYF
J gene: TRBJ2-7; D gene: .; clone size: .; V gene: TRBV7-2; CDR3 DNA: TGTGCCAGCAGCCTACAGGGCCACCCCTCCTACGAGCAGTACTTC; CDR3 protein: CASSLQGHPSYEQYF
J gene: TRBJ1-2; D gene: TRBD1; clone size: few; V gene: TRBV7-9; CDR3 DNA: TGTGCCAGCAGCTCGCGACAGGGGGCTCCCCGTGGCTACACCTTC; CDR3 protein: CASSSRQGAPRGYTF
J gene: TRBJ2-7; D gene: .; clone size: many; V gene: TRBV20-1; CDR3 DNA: TGCAGTGCTAAAGACAGGGAGGGCTACGAGCAGTACTTC; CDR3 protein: CSAKDREGYEQYF
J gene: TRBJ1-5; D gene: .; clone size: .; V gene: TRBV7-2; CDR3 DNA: TGTGCCAGCAGCAGAGAGGGGGTCAATCAGCCCCAGCATTTT; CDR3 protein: CASSREGVNQPQHF
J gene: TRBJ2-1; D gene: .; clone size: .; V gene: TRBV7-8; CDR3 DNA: TGTGCCAGCAGGTTAGAAGGTTCAGGGCTTAGGCATGAGCAGTTCTTC; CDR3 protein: CASRLEGSGLRHEQFF